This TCR beta chain emerged from a study of Ad26.COV2.S vaccination and SARS-CoV-2 variants (TCRdb year 2021). Study-level background: Donors in the vaccine arm were drawn from COV1001, a phase I-IIa trial of Ad26.COV2.S in healthy adults that was multicentre, randomized, double-blind and placebo-controlled. Ad26.COV2.S was administered intramuscularly at 5 x 10^10 or 1 x 10^11 viral particles, either as a single shot or as two shots given 56 days apart. The specificity and breadth of SARS-CoV-2-reactive T cell receptors after Ad26.COV2.S vaccination were assessed by TCRbeta repertoire sequencing. A total of 32 samples were included in the TCR-sequenced set, comprising around 19 Ad26.COV2.S vaccine recipients, 5 placebo recipients and 8 SARS-CoV-2 convalescent individuals. Trial participants were randomized into five groups of five, in which low-dose or high-dose Ad26.COV2.S was given once or twice, or placebo was given on both occasions. Blinding of investigators to trial group allocation was maintained during experiments and outcome assessment. Study-level results and caveats: Non-spike TCR breadth was comparable between vaccine and placebo recipients, consistent with the vaccine containing only spike. It was noted by the authors that total T cell responses may have been underestimated by the TCR breadth and depth analyses. Ad26.COV2.S recipients had higher spike-specific TCR breadth than placebo recipients (P = 0.0014). The study lacked the statistical power to compare responses across vaccine doses or regimens. After vaccination, spike-specific CD8+ and CD4+ T cell responses were reported to show substantial breadth.

Reading the label with the study, this specimen's treatment or condition is: roughly 19 received Ad26.COV2.S at low or high dose, single or two shots; 5 received placebo; per-sample allocation not given. Repertoires of vaccine and placebo recipients were sequenced from samples taken on day 63 after the first injection. In Cohort 1b, 20 to 25 adults aged 18-55 years were enrolled at a single site in Boston, USA, between 29 July and 7 August 2020. As a vaccine, Ad26.COV2.S was a replication-incompetent adenovirus type 26 vector that expressed a prefusion-stabilized SARS-CoV-2 spike protein derived from the original Wuhan strain. Its CDR3 holds 12 amino acids, cysteine through phenylalanine. The CDR3 DNA has 36 bases and is translated from base 1. The CDR1 and CDR2 encoded by the germline V gene are SGHTA and FQGNSA. Cut back by 4 bases and 12 bases, the V and J ends lie 13 bases apart. About this clone: The antigen this receptor binds is unknown. Within one base of it there is no much larger clone, and no base qualities were kept.

The immunoSEQ Assay was used to sequence TCRbeta CDR3 regions. After extraction, genomic DNA underwent amplification by bias-controlled multiplex PCR, followed by high-throughput sequencing. Regarding the original processing steps: Collapsing and filtering of sequences were performed to quantify the absolute abundance of each unique TCRbeta CDR3 region. T cell fraction was estimated by normalization of TCRbeta template counts to usable DNA, with usable DNA being measured through amplification of reference genes present in all nucleated cells. Repertoire TCRs were annotated as SARS-CoV-2-specific when V gene, CDR3 amino acid sequence and J gene were exactly matched to a known reactive TCR set. The reference SARS-CoV-2 TCR set was derived from MIRA and filtered for enrichment in COVID-19-positive ImmuneCODE repertoires, a step that removed public or cross-reactive TCRs. Using the MIRA antigens, annotated TCRs were further analysed by specific ORF or by position within an ORF. Breadth was defined as annotated unique rearrangements over total unique productive rearrangements; depth was the summed frequency of those rearrangements. Two-sided Wilcoxon rank-sum tests were used to compare TCR breadth between groups. The table was pulled from immuneACCESS by TCRdb, which kept in-frame rearrangements only. Such tables lose some clones; where checked, under half of the loss comes from unresolved V genes, and the rest has no known cause. V, J and clone size are those of that table, while D and trimming were read from the DNA. The sample table shows fewer than 400,000 clones, and around 84% are seen once. The top ten clones comprise 1.5% to 2.5% of the sample.

This TCR was sampled from a person aged 18 to 65 who received the Ad26.COV2.S COVID-19 vaccine or a placebo. The receptor chain draws on TRBV7-2 and TRBJ2-1, with an unclear D gene assignment. The source material was peripheral blood, sampled in a trial of Ad26.COV2.S vaccine versus placebo. In nucleotide form, the sequence is TGTGCCAGCAGCTCCGGACCTCCAGTGCAGTTCTTC. Translated, it gives CASSSGPPVQFF.